This T cell receptor (beta chain) derives from a study of CD8 T cells in Susac syndrome. CDR1 is MDHEN, CDR2 SYDVKM, per germline. The CDR3 totals 11 residues. Reverse transcription of roughly 0.45 to 1 ug RNA used random hexamers. TCRdb recomputed calls from the immunoSEQ multiplex PCR reads with MiXCR, one row per CDR3 protein. The data show fewer than 200,000 distinct CDR3 sequences, with over 85% seen just once and roughly 0.096% held by the top ten. Details on this clonotype: One junction end does not reproduce the germline sequence, and a read error may be involved.

Healthy donors constituted the control group, matched for age and sex. Negative isolation yielded the CD8+ and CD4+ T cells, while FACS enriched the TEMRA cells. The specimen sequenced was CD4+ T cells from PBMCs. The sequence was obtained from a human donor in good health. The rearrangement links TRBV28 to TRBJ1-1; D gene unclear. CDR3 loop: CASSFRREVFF. CDR3 in DNA: TGTGCCAGCAGTTTTCGGAGAGAAGTTTTCTTT.